This TCR beta chain was sequenced for a study of cytomegalovirus exposure and HLA in healthy donors. Study background: Most genotyped donors, about four fifths of more than 300, had Caucasian-associated genetic ancestry.

Germline CDR1 is SGHDT and CDR2 is YYEEEE. V shed 4 bases and J shed 3 bases, with 11 bases lying between them. The CDR3 sequence is 13 residues long. To note about this clone: As yet, its antigen is unknown.

In the PCR, 60 Vbeta and 13 Jbeta primers were used. Authors' processing steps: The authors later counted roughly 76 million unique TCR beta chains, some 9.9 million of them shared. Profiling relied on immunoSEQ multiplex PCR, and the TCRdb table lists in-frame clones only, not all of them. The V and J calls and the clone size are those of that table, but D and trimming were determined from the DNA. The repertoire holds 150,000 to 200,000 clones, with approximately 76% as singletons. Findings of the study overall: TCR beta V- and J-gene trimming, according to a later analysis, was linked to a missense DCLRE1C variant. More than 15,000 TCR beta sequences were associated with HLA alleles at 0.05 false discovery rate in a later analysis.

This clonotype was obtained from a woman under 30 in good health and CMV-seropositive. The gene calls are TRBV5-6 and TRBJ2-7; maybe TRBD1 (6 bases). The sequenced sample consisted of PBMCs. The CDR3 spells CASSADSFYEQYF. The CDR3 coding sequence is TGTGCCAGCAGCGCGGACAGCTTCTACGAGCAGTACTTC.